The 4 T cell receptor beta chains given below trace back to one sample, sequenced in a study of T cells in localized non-small cell lung cancer. Data came from immunoSEQ multiplex PCR; TCRdb stores just in-frame clones and leaves some out. The sample holds 65,000 to 90,000 clones, around 81% seen once. The starting material was PBMCs, obtained before any cancer treatment. The receptors were gathered from a man aged 40 to 70 with stage II squamous cell lung carcinoma.

The rearrangement links TRBV29-1 to TRBJ2-2, with a weak D call TRBD1 (5 bases). The CDR3 loop spans 13 amino acids. Trimming cost V 6 bases and J 4 bases, with 12 bases left between them. CDR1 SQVTM and CDR2 ANQGSEA come from the germline V gene. In DNA form, the CDR3 reads TGCAGCGTCCAGACAGCGATCACCGGGGAGCTGTTTTTT. Encoded protein: CSVQTAITGELFF.

The chain recombines TRBV5-1 with TRBJ2-1; D gene ambiguous. The germline V gene encodes CDR1 SGHRS and CDR2 YFSETQ. V lost 0 bases to trimming and J lost 5 bases, with 12 bases between them. CDR3 size: 15 residues. CDR3 nucleotides: TGCGCCAGCAGCTTGGAGTCCTACACCGACAATGAGCAGTTCTTC. Amino acid sequence: CASSLESYTDNEQFF. The variable domain in full, completed from reference TRBV5-1 and TRBJ2-1, reads KAGVTQTPRYLIKTRGQQVTLSCSPISGHRSVSWYQQTPGQGLQFLFEYFSETQRNKGNFPGRFSGRQFSNSRSEMNVSTLELGDSALYLCASSLESYTDNEQFFGPGTRLTVL.

This clone has just a few counts. The gene calls are TRBV6-1 and TRBJ1-2, with D possibly matching TRBD1 (6 bases). Trimming cost V 6 bases and J 3 bases, with 11 bases left between them. This CDR3 region has 13 residues. The germline CDR1 and CDR2 sequences are MNHNS and SASEGT. The CDR3: CASRAGGYYGYTF. The CDR3 region has the DNA TGTGCCAGCAGAGCCGGGGGCTACTATGGCTACACCTTC.

J is TRBJ2-7 and V is TRBV11-2; D not certain. This CDR3 is built from 11 residues. Trimming pared 4 bases from V and 2 bases from J, leaving 3 bases between. Per germline, CDR1 SGHAT and CDR2 FQNNGV. The CDR3 loop is CASSSAYEQYF. The CDR3 DNA sequence: TGTGCCAGCAGCTCCGCCTACGAGCAGTACTTC. The whole variable domain, remainder taken from reference TRBV11-2 and TRBJ2-7, is EAGVAQSPRYKIIEKRQSVAFWCNPISGHATLYWYQQILGQGPKLLIQFQNNGVVDDSQLPKDRFSAERLKGVDSTLKIQPAKLEDSAVYLCASSSAYEQYFGPGTRLTVT.